These 13 T cell receptor beta chains originate from one sample sequenced in a study of T cell repertoires in cytomegalovirus infection (dated by TCRdb to the late 2010s). The treatment or condition label for this specimen denotes: in vitro stimulation with specific CMV peptide epitopes to enrich CMV-specific T cells. No cognate antigen is known for these TCRs. TCRdb names Illumina HiSeq 1500 as the instrument used. The raw public reads went through TCRdb reprocessing: fastp at Q25, MiXCR clone calling, in-frame beta chains kept. Here each entry gathers all rows of one CDR3 protein and keeps the most common genes and DNA. The sample includes approximately 590,000 distinct CDR3 sequences, with 40% observed a single time. The ten largest clonotypes hold over 45% of the sample. This specimen consisted of cultured PBMCs, obtained from culture after CMV antigen stimulation. The receptors were sampled from a human donor in good health (CMV status not recorded). Some clones in this sample may be carry-over from other donors' samples.

The V gene is TRBV5-1, the J gene TRBJ2-3; 7 positions agree with TRBD2. After removal of 4 bases from V and 5 bases from J, the junction contained 7 bases not matched to a gene. This CDR3 spans 14 amino acids. Germline V lookup: CDR1 SGHRS, CDR2 YFSETQ. The chain's CDR3 is CASSTRRGEDTQYF. CDR3 in DNA: TGCGCCAGCAGCACCCGACGGGGGGAAGATACGCAGTATTTT.

This clonotype showed up just a few times. The V gene is TRBV11-1, the J gene TRBJ2-7; the D is unclear. The length of the CDR3 is 12 residues. V was clipped by 1 base and J by 5 bases, with 6 bases between them. Germline assignment: CDR1 SGHAT and CDR2 FQDESV (reference sequence). In DNA, the CDR3 is TGTGCCAGCAGCTTAGAAAGGGACGAGCAGTACTTC. Its protein product is CASSLERDEQYF.

This chain joins TRBV7-9 and TRBJ2-5; either TRBD1 or TRBD2 may fit D (5 bases each). This CDR3 is built from 14 residues. V was pared by 5 bases and J by 5 bases, with 15 bases between. The V gene's germline CDR1 is SEHNR and CDR2 FQNEAQ (reference sequence). The CDR3 coding sequence is TGTGCCAGCAGCGATCGGGGACCCGTGGAGACCCAGTACTTC. It specifies CASSDRGPVETQYF.

Only a few counts were recorded for this clonotype. This sequence joins TRBV12-3 or TRBV12-4 and TRBJ2-1; TRBD1 agrees at 8 bases. The CDR3 length is 14 residues. J was trimmed by 5 bases and V by 10 bases; bases with no gene match: 10. CDR3 coding DNA: TGTGCCACCGAGCCCCCGGGACAGGACAATGAGCAGTTCTTC. It encodes CATEPPGQDNEQFF.

This chain uses TRBV28 with TRBJ2-4; 13 bases line up with TRBD2. This CDR3 is 16 amino acids long. Per germline, CDR1 MDHEN and CDR2 SYDVKM. V shed 2 bases, J shed 8 bases, and the junction held 6 bases outside the gene matches. CDR3 residues: CASSLTSGGAVDIQYF. As DNA, the CDR3 is TGTGCCAGCAGTTTAACTAGCGGGGGGGCTGTGGACATTCAGTACTTC.

CDR3 loop: CATSRADTQYF. The CDR3 DNA reads as TGTGCCACCAGCAGGGCAGATACGCAGTATTTT. The gene calls are TRBV15 and TRBJ2-3; D is unresolved. V was shortened by 3 bases and J by 4 bases, with 2 bases between the two germline ends. CDR1 is LNHNV, CDR2 YYDKDF, per germline (reference sequence). The CDR3 sequence is 11 residues long.

The CDR3 DNA follows: TGCAGTGCCCCTCTCGGCCCACCCCTCCACTTT. Translated, it gives CSAPLGPPLHF. The gene calls are TRBV20-1 and TRBJ1-6, with D hard to call. Deletions cut 6 bases from V and 11 bases from J, with 11 bases between. This CDR3 contains 11 residues. CDR1 DFQATT and CDR2 SNEGSKA come from the germline V gene (reference sequence).

The chain recombines TRBV7-4 with TRBJ2-7, with no clear D. The germline V gene encodes CDR1 SGHVT and CDR2 SQSDAQ. The CDR3 totals 15 residues. V lost 1 base, J lost 2 bases, and 12 bases lay in between. CDR3 sequence: CASSLVVELTYEQYF. CDR3 bases: TGTGCCAGCAGCTTAGTGGTGGAATTAACCTACGAGCAGTACTTC.

This clonotype was counted only a few times. The genes are TRBV5-4 and TRBJ2-5, with TRBD1 matching over 8 bases. The ends lost 0 bases at V and 2 bases at J; junction bases unmatched: 3. The CDR3 loop spans 15 amino acids. The V gene's germline CDR1 is SGHNT and CDR2 YYREEE (reference sequence). The CDR3 nucleotides are TGTGCCAGCAGCTTGGGGGGACAGGCTCAAGAGACCCAGTACTTC. Protein sequence: CASSLGGQAQETQYF.

The chain has TRBV20-1 and TRBJ2-5; D is ambiguous. V was pared by 3 bases and J by 1 base, with 12 bases between. The CDR3 covers 14 residues. Per germline, CDR1 DFQATT and CDR2 SNEGSKA (reference sequence). The CDR3 loop is CSARSPGSQETQYF. The CDR3 nucleotides read TGCAGTGCTAGGTCGCCCGGCAGCCAAGAGACCCAGTACTTC.

V gene TRBV6-2 or TRBV6-3 combines with J gene TRBJ2-1; maybe TRBD2 (5 bases). Germline loops: CDR1 MNHEY, CDR2 SVGEGT. Trimming cost V 6 bases and J 8 bases, with 14 bases left between them. The CDR3 covers 13 residues. CDR3 region: CASRYPSRDEQFF. As DNA, the CDR3 is TGTGCCAGCAGGTACCCCTCGCGGGATGAGCAGTTCTTC.

This chain links TRBV5-1 with TRBJ1-3; D is unclear. Germline lookup yields CDR1 SGHRS and CDR2 YFSETQ. The CDR3 is made up of 12 amino acids. Trimming removed 6 bases from V and 0 bases from J, with 4 bases in between. DNA for the CDR3: TGCGCCAGCACAAGCTCTGGAAACACCATATATTTT. Its protein product is CASTSSGNTIYF.

This clonotype was seen once. This chain uses TRBV7-2 with TRBJ2-4, with D unclear. Germline V gene sequence: CDR1 SGHTA, CDR2 FQGNSA. V was pared by 2 bases and J by 6 bases, with 2 bases between. The CDR3 is 11 residues long. CDR3 sequence: CASSLRNIQYF. CDR3 in DNA: TGTGCCAGCAGCTTAAGAAACATTCAGTACTTC.